This passage covers 20 T cell receptor beta chains from one sample sequenced in a study of T cell repertoires in cytomegalovirus infection. These receptors lack a known antigen. TCRdb reprocessed the reads with MiXCR, giving one entry per CDR3 protein. This sample has some 310,000 distinct CDR3 sequences, with around a quarter found just once. The specimen was cultured PBMCs, collected from culture after CMV antigen stimulation. The receptor source for this set is a human donor in good health (CMV status not recorded). Some clones in this sample may be carry-over from other donors' samples.

This clonotype has a handful of counts. The genes are TRBV12-3 or TRBV12-4 and TRBJ1-3, with D unresolved. The V and J ends lost 1 base and 0 bases respectively, with 10 bases between them. The CDR3 runs 16 residues. The chain's CDR3 is CASSLGPSNSGNTIYF. The CDR3 coding sequence is TGTGCCAGCAGTTTAGGACCTTCCAACTCTGGAAACACCATATATTTT.

The chain joins TRBV2 to TRBJ2-2; D might be TRBD2 (5 bases). The V and J ends lost 10 bases and 1 base respectively, with 13 bases between them. CDR1 and CDR2 (germline): SNHLY, FYNNEI. The CDR3 sequence is 14 residues long. CDR3 nucleotides: TGTGCCACCAAAGCGGAGATGAACACCGGGGAGCTGTTTTTT. Its translation is CATKAEMNTGELFF.

The rearrangement links TRBV6-1 to TRBJ1-6; TRBD1 matches at 7 bases. The CDR3 contains 17 residues. Per germline, CDR1 MNHNS and CDR2 SASEGT. The V and J ends lost 5 bases and 0 bases, in that order; junction bases with no gene match: 7. In DNA, the CDR3 is TGTGCCAGCAGTTTCACGGGACAGAGCTCCTATAATTCACCCCTCCACTTT. This encodes CASSFTGQSSYNSPLHF.

This clonotype was observed a few times. The chain carries TRBV6-2 or TRBV6-3 and TRBJ1-5; 8 positions match TRBD1. This CDR3 contains 16 residues. The junction had 10 bases not matched to a gene; V was cut back by 6 bases and J by 3 bases. Germline V gene data show CDR1 as MNHEY and CDR2 as SVGEGT. The CDR3 nucleotides are TGTGCCAGCAGCAATGACAGGGGCACTGACAATCAGCCCCAGCATTTT. This translates into CASSNDRGTDNQPQHF.

The rearrangement uses TRBV5-1 and TRBJ2-7; 10 positions match TRBD1. This CDR3 has 15 residues. V lost 3 bases to trimming and J lost 6 bases; unmatched junction nucleotides: 9. CDR1 is SGHRS and CDR2 is YFSETQ in the germline V gene. The CDR3 loop reads CASSWGGTGVFEQYF. CDR3 in DNA: TGCGCCAGCAGCTGGGGGGGGACAGGGGTCTTCGAGCAGTACTTC.

This clonotype showed up just a few times. The J gene is TRBJ1-4, the V gene TRBV29-1; possible D gene TRBD1, 6 bases. This CDR3 is 15 amino acids long. Germline-derived CDR1 and CDR2 are SQVTM and ANQGSEA. Trimming stripped 0 bases from V and 6 bases from J, with 14 bases between. CDR3 DNA: TGCAGCGTTGAAGATCAAGCAGGGGCGCATGAAAAACTGTTTTTT. It encodes CSVEDQAGAHEKLFF.

V is TRBV7-9 and J is TRBJ2-1, with 14 nucleotides matching TRBD2. Germline CDR1 SEHNR, CDR2 FQNEAQ (reference sequence). There are 14 residues in the CDR3. V lost 6 bases, J lost 13 bases, and 8 bases stayed unmatched. The CDR3 DNA is TGTGCCAGCAGTTCGGGACTAGCGGGAGTCCCCCAGTTCTTC. Translation gives CASSSGLAGVPQFF.

There are a few counts of this clonotype. The gene calls are TRBV7-2 and TRBJ2-7, with 9 positions matching TRBD2. Germline CDR1 and CDR2: SGHTA and FQGNSA. With V trimmed by 1 base and J by 4 bases, 11 bases remained unmatched. CDR3 size: 17 residues. In DNA, the CDR3 is TGTGCCAGCAGCTTAGGATTCGGCGGGAGGGGAACATACGAGCAGTACTTC. Residues: CASSLGFGGRGTYEQYF.

The chain combines TRBV6-1 with TRBJ1-5; 7 bases are a match to TRBD1. Trimming removed 10 bases from V and 4 bases from J; junction bases left unmatched: 10. The CDR3 extends over 14 amino acids. CDR1 is MNHNS, CDR2 SASEGT, per germline. The CDR3, as DNA: TGTGCCACCTCGGCGGCAGGGGGGAATCAGCCCCAGCATTTT. This gives the protein CATSAAGGNQPQHF.

This clonotype was found a few times. This chain's CDR3 is CASSQVRLAVYNEQFF. Written as DNA, the CDR3 is TGCGCCAGCAGCCAAGTACGGCTAGCGGTGTACAATGAGCAGTTCTTC. V is TRBV4-1 and J is TRBJ2-1; TRBD2 matches at 7 bases. The CDR3 runs to 16 residues. V was pared by 1 base and J by 4 bases, with 7 bases of the junction left unmatched. Germline V gene data show CDR1 as MGHRA and CDR2 as YSYEKL.

In this sample, this clonotype turned up a few times. The chain joins TRBV7-9 to TRBJ2-5, with D possibly called TRBD1 or TRBD2 (5 bases each). Germline loops: CDR1 SEHNR, CDR2 FQNEAQ (reference sequence). This CDR3 is built from 16 residues. V was clipped by 5 bases and J by 4 bases, with 20 bases between them. CDR3 amino acids: CASSTTGRTSGETQYF. For the CDR3, the DNA is TGTGCCAGCAGCACCACGGGACGGACGTCCGGAGAGACCCAGTACTTC.

The chain has TRBV6-2 or TRBV6-3 and TRBJ2-7; 8 nucleotides agree with TRBD2. This CDR3 has 14 residues. The J segment lost 2 bases and the V segment lost 8 bases, leaving 8 bases of the junction unmatched. From germline, CDR1 is MNHEY and CDR2 SVGEGT. The CDR3 sequence: CASGRTSGTYEQYV. CDR3 in DNA: TGTGCCAGCGGTCGTACTAGCGGAACCTACGAGCAGTACGTC.

This clonotype was found many times. The V call is TRBV6-1, the J call TRBJ2-5; 8 bases line up with TRBD2. This CDR3 contains 15 residues. Germline V lookup: CDR1 MNHNS, CDR2 SASEGT. After removal of 8 bases from V and 2 bases from J, the junction contained 10 bases not matched to a gene. The CDR3 DNA follows: TGTGCCAGCCGAGCAGCGGGAGAGGGTCAAGAGACCCAGTACTTC. Its translation: CASRAAGEGQETQYF.

This sequence joins TRBV19 and TRBJ1-4, with TRBD1 matching 7 bases. This CDR3 is built from 15 residues. Germline trimming cut 10 bases from V and 0 bases from J; bases unmatched to any gene: 8. Germline assignment: CDR1 LNHDA and CDR2 SQIVND (reference sequence). The CDR3 spells CATGKTGPTNEKLFF. CDR3 nucleotides: TGTGCCACCGGAAAGACAGGGCCAACTAATGAAAAACTGTTTTTT.

This clonotype was detected a few times. The chain links TRBV6-6 to TRBJ2-1, with D perhaps assigned TRBD1 or TRBD2 (5 bases each). Germline V lookup: CDR1 MNHNY, CDR2 SVGAGI (reference sequence). The CDR3 consists of 13 residues. The V and J ends lost 4 bases and 10 bases respectively, with 14 bases between them. For the CDR3, the DNA is TGTGCCAGCAGTTCCGAGTCTGGGGACGAGCAGTTCTTC. Translation gives CASSSESGDEQFF.

This clonotype was seen only a few times. The rearrangement uses TRBV4-1 and TRBJ1-1; 9 bases map to TRBD1. The trim removed 4 bases at V and 7 bases at J, leaving 4 bases unmatched. CDR3 size: 13 residues. The germline V gene encodes CDR1 MGHRA and CDR2 YSYEKL. The CDR3 DNA sequence: TGCGCCAGCAGCCTACAGGGGGCTCTTGAAGCTTTCTTT. It yields the protein CASSLQGALEAFF.

This clonotype has more than one count but fewer than ten. J is TRBJ2-1 and V is TRBV11-2, with 7 positions matching TRBD2. Trimming cost V 6 bases and J 8 bases; bases outside gene matches: 10. In germline, CDR1 is SGHAT, CDR2 FQNNGV. This CDR3 region has 14 residues. The CDR3 nucleotides read TGTGCCAGCAGGTTAAGGGCGGGAGCTGATGAGCAGTTCTTC. Protein: CASRLRAGADEQFF.

The chain is built from TRBV12-3 or TRBV12-4 and TRBJ1-4; TRBD1 aligns across 9 bases. V dropped 3 bases and J dropped 7; count of bases not matched to a gene: 6. The length of the CDR3 is 15 residues. The CDR3 DNA sequence: TGTGCCAGCAGTTTCGGGGACAGGGTCGTTGAAAAACTGTTTTTT. It yields the protein CASSFGDRVVEKLFF.

This chain joins TRBV6-2 or TRBV6-3 and TRBJ1-2; no reliable D call. Germline V gene lookup returns CDR1 MNHEY and CDR2 SVGEGT. The V gene lost 6 bases and the J gene lost 2 bases, with 10 bases spanning the gap. This CDR3 spans 13 amino acids. For the CDR3, the DNA is TGTGCCAGCAGGACGACTGAGAACTATGGCTACACCTTC. Translation: CASRTTENYGYTF.

This clonotype was picked up a small number of times. This chain connects TRBV5-1 to TRBJ2-2, with 8 bases identical to TRBD2. Germline values: CDR1 SGHRS, CDR2 YFSETQ. V trimming: 6 bases; J trimming: 4 bases; junction bases outside the gene matches: 14. CDR3 length equals 17 residues. CDR3 loop: CASIPVGSGSSTGELFF. The CDR3 DNA is TGCGCCAGCATCCCCGTGGGGAGCGGGAGTTCCACCGGGGAGCTGTTTTTT.